The 4 T cell receptor beta chains below come from one sample, sequenced in a study of T cell clones after liver transplantation (dated by TCRdb to the late 2010s). Preparation of the library involved the immunoSEQ multiplex PCR assay. What TCRdb holds here is the immuneACCESS table cut down to in-frame rearrangements. Part of the clones is not present; checked against another copy, under half of the missing clones reflect an unresolved V gene, and the others are unexplained. For this sample there are some 60,000 clones; around 75% appear just once. The top ten clonotypes cover approximately 16% of the sample. In light of the paper, this sample's time point label describes: pre-transplant. The input for sequencing was CD4+ T cells from blood, taken before liver transplant. These receptors were taken from a human donor who received a liver transplant.

The genes are TRBV7-9 and TRBJ1-2; TRBD1 is a possible D gene (6 bases). The V end lost 3 bases, the J end lost 6 bases, and 20 bases lay between the germline ends. CDR3 size: 16 residues. The germline V gene has CDR1 SEHNR and CDR2 FQNEAQ (reference sequence). In DNA form, the CDR3 reads TGTGCCAGCAGCTTCGGGTCACTCACAGGGATTGATGGCTACACCTTC. Protein product: CASSFGSLTGIDGYTF.

The chain employs TRBV28 and TRBJ2-7; D might be TRBD2 (7 bases). Trimming cost V 3 bases and J 1 base, with 13 bases left between them. The CDR3 has 15 residues. CDR1 and CDR2 (germline): MDHEN, SYDVKM. The CDR3 region has the DNA TGTGCCAGCAGTTTTGGGGGGGCTGAGTCCTACGAGCAGTACTTC. It codes for CASSFGGAESYEQYF.

V gene TRBV4-2 combines with J gene TRBJ2-7; a possible D gene is TRBD2 (5 bases). V lost 0 bases and J 1 base, leaving 7 bases between the germline ends. From germline, CDR1 is LGHNA and CDR2 YNFKEQ. The CDR3 totals 14 residues. This CDR3 is CASSQDRESYEQYF. CDR3 DNA sequence: TGTGCCAGCAGCCAAGACCGGGAATCCTACGAGCAGTACTTC.

The J gene is TRBJ1-2, the V gene TRBV19; D is perhaps TRBD1 (5 bases). CDR1 LNHDA and CDR2 SQIVND come from the germline V gene (reference sequence). CDR3 length equals 14 residues. V was cut by 5 bases and J by 4 bases, with 14 bases left in between. Here the CDR3 DNA reads TGTGCCAGTAGTGGGCAGACAGTTCGCTATGGCTACACCTTC. Translation: CASSGQTVRYGYTF.